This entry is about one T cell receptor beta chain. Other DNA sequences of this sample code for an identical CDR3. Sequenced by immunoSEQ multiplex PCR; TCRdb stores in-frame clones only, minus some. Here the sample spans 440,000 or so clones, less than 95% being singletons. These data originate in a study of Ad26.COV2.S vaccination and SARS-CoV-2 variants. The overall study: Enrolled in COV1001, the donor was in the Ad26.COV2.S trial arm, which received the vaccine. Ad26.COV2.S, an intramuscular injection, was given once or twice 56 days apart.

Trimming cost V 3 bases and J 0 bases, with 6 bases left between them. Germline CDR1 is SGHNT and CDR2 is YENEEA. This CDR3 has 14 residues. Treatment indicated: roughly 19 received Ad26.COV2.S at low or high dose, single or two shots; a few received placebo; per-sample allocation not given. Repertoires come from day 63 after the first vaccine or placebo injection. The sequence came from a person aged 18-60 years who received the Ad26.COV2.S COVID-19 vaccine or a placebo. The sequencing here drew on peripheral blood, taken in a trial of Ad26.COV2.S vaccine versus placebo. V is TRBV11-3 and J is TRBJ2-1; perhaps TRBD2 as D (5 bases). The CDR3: CASSLGSSYNEQFF. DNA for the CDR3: TGTGCCAGCAGCTTGGGGAGCTCCTACAATGAGCAGTTCTTC. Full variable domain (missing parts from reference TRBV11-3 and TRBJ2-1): EAGVVQSPRYKIIEKKQPVAFWCNPISGHNTLYWYLQNLGQGPELLIRYENEEAVDDSQLPKDRFSAERLKGVDSTLKIQPAELGDSAVYLCASSLGSSYNEQFFGPGTRLTVL.